These 30 T cell receptor beta chains share one sample of origin, sequenced in a study of human T cells and chemical hapten exposure. TCRdb re-called the RACE reads with MiXCR, one entry per CDR3 protein. The data contain more than 70,000 distinct CDR3 sequences, 9.5% to 13% of them seen just once; the ten biggest clones take up 0.85% to 1.2%. Indicated time point: patch test 3, about 24 weeks after DPC sensitization. Treatment: therapeutic diphenylcyclopropenone sensitization with weekly scalp DPC. The sample consisted of whole blood, taken in connection with sensitization to the hapten diphenylcyclopropenone (DPC). These receptors came from a woman in her twenties or thirties with alopecia areata. Some clones in this sample may be carry-over from other donors' samples.

This clonotype was observed at least ten times. V usage is TRBV12-3 or TRBV12-4 and J usage is TRBJ1-5; the D is unclear. This CDR3 has 13 amino acids. Trimming removed 1 base at V and 7 bases at J, with 8 bases between. The CDR3 reads CASSLGDGQPQHF. In DNA, the CDR3 is TGTGCCAGCAGTTTAGGCGATGGCCAGCCCCAGCATTTT.

This chain joins TRBV7-9 and TRBJ2-3; D is perhaps TRBD2 (6 bases). From germline, CDR1 is SEHNR and CDR2 FQNEAQ (reference sequence). V lost 5 bases, J lost 7 bases, and 16 bases lay in between. The length of the CDR3 is 14 residues. CDR3 region: CASSVNPTSNTQYF. The CDR3 DNA sequence: TGTGCCAGCAGCGTAAACCCGACTAGTAATACGCAGTATTTT.

The sample holds many counts of this clonotype. The chain employs TRBV6-1 and TRBJ1-1; D gene ambiguous. The V end was cut by 4 bases, the J end by 6 bases, with 12 bases between. Germline CDR1 and CDR2: MNHNS and SASEGT. The CDR3 runs 13 residues. The CDR3 nucleotides read TGTGCCAGCAGTGTGGCAGACCCCGCTGAAGCTTTCTTT. Encoded protein: CASSVADPAEAFF.

This clonotype occurred a few times. The CDR3 bases are TGTGCCAGCAGCGCCCAGGCGGGGGGTCTGCTAGGCACAGATACGCAGTATTTT. It encodes CASSAQAGGLLGTDTQYF. The rearrangement links TRBV9 to TRBJ2-3; 8 bases are shared with TRBD2. In germline, CDR1 is SGDLS, CDR2 YYNGEE. The V gene end was trimmed by 3 bases and the J gene end by 1 base; junction bases not matched to a gene: 13. The CDR3 extends over 18 amino acids.

This clonotype showed up just a few times. The chain has TRBV3-1 and TRBJ1-5, with unresolved D. This CDR3 spans 13 amino acids. Germline assignment: CDR1 LGHDT and CDR2 YNNKEL (reference sequence). V was clipped by 1 base and J by 4 bases, with 5 bases between them. DNA for the CDR3: TGTGCCAGCAGCCAAGGAATAAATCAGCCCCAGCATTTT. Its protein product is CASSQGINQPQHF.

This clonotype was counted a few times. The rearrangement joins TRBV18 to TRBJ1-1; D is unclear. This CDR3 is 15 amino acids long. Germline values: CDR1 KGHSH, CDR2 LQKENI. V shed 2 bases and J shed 1 base, with 11 bases lying between them. CDR3 coding DNA: TGTGCCAGCTCACCAGGCTGGGAGGGGAACACTGAAGCTTTCTTT. Its protein product is CASSPGWEGNTEAFF.

This chain connects TRBV11-2 to TRBJ2-3, with TRBD2 as a possible D gene (5 bases). From germline, CDR1 is SGHAT and CDR2 FQNNGV. The CDR3 totals 14 residues. Trimming cost V 0 bases and J 5 bases, with 9 bases left between them. CDR3 sequence reads: CASSLERVEDTQYF. CDR3 in DNA: TGTGCCAGCAGCTTAGAGAGGGTCGAAGATACGCAGTATTTT. The variable domain in full, with the rest retrieved from reference TRBV11-2 and TRBJ2-3, is EAGVAQSPRYKIIEKRQSVAFWCNPISGHATLYWYQQILGQGPKLLIQFQNNGVVDDSQLPKDRFSAERLKGVDSTLKIQPAKLEDSAVYLCASSLERVEDTQYFGPGTRLTVL.

The chain is built from TRBV20-1 and TRBJ1-2, with D perhaps matching TRBD1 (5 bases). Trimming shortened V by 3 bases and J by 6 bases, and 11 bases separated the two germline ends. This CDR3 has 12 residues. Germline V gene lookup returns CDR1 DFQATT and CDR2 SNEGSKA (reference sequence). DNA of the CDR3: TGCAGTGCTAGGGGGCAGGGCAATGGCTACACCTTC. This translates into CSARGQGNGYTF.

This sequence joins TRBV29-1 and TRBJ1-1, with D unclear. Deletions cut 0 bases from V and 1 base from J, with 6 bases between. This CDR3 has 13 residues. From germline, CDR1 is SQVTM and CDR2 ANQGSEA. For the CDR3, the DNA is TGCAGCGTTGAAGAATACAAGAACACTGAAGCTTTCTTT. As protein: CSVEEYKNTEAFF.

This clonotype has at least ten counts. This chain uses TRBV20-1 with TRBJ1-1; D is uncertain. The CDR3 totals 11 residues. The V gene lost 0 bases and the J gene lost 2 bases, with 1 base spanning the gap. Germline CDR1 is DFQATT and CDR2 is SNEGSKA (reference sequence). CDR3 in amino acids: CSARDNTEAFF. Here the CDR3 DNA reads TGCAGTGCTAGAGACAACACTGAAGCTTTCTTT.

The table lists this clonotype with many counts. J is TRBJ1-5 and V is TRBV7-3, with a tentative D call TRBD1 (5 bases). Trimming stripped 3 bases from V and 5 bases from J, with 11 bases between. CDR1 SGHTA and CDR2 FQGTGA come from the germline V gene. The CDR3 contains 14 residues. The CDR3 is CASSLMPGDQPQHF. In DNA, the CDR3 is TGTGCCAGCAGCTTGATGCCGGGGGATCAGCCCCAGCATTTT.

The chain has TRBV29-1 and TRBJ2-3, with 7 nucleotides matching TRBD1. Germline assignment: CDR1 SQVTM and CDR2 ANQGSEA. After removal of 6 bases from V and 2 bases from J, the junction contained 8 bases not matched to a gene. CDR3 length equals 14 residues. CDR3 sequence (DNA): TGCAGCGTGAGACAGGGAAGGGACACAGATACGCAGTATTTT. This codes for CSVRQGRDTDTQYF.

This chain connects TRBV11-1 to TRBJ2-3; 7 bases match TRBD2. Germline V gene data show CDR1 as SGHAT and CDR2 as FQDESV (reference sequence). The CDR3 is 16 amino acids. V lost 4 bases and J lost 2; bases outside the gene matches: 9. In DNA, the CDR3 is TGTGCCAGCAGCTCCTCGGGGAGCGGGGCCACAGATACGCAGTATTTT. It specifies CASSSSGSGATDTQYF.

The rearrangement links TRBV2 to TRBJ2-7, with 8 bases lining up with TRBD1. This CDR3 region has 14 residues. The V segment lost 6 bases and the J segment 4 bases; nucleotides outside the gene matches: 8. Germline V CDR1 and CDR2: SNHLY, FYNNEI. In nucleotides, the CDR3 is TGTGCCAGCAGCTCCGGACAGGGCGGGTACGAGCAGTACTTC. It yields the protein CASSSGQGGYEQYF.

The gene calls are TRBV2 and TRBJ1-4; D is uncertain. V lost 4 bases and J lost 8, with 11 bases in between. Per germline, CDR1 SNHLY and CDR2 FYNNEI. CDR3 length equals 13 residues. In nucleotides, the CDR3 is TGTGCCAGCAGTGCGTACGGTGGCGAAAAACTGTTTTTT. This codes for CASSAYGGEKLFF.

This clonotype was seen at least ten times. J is TRBJ1-5 and V is TRBV28, with 8 bases identical to TRBD1. The CDR3 loop spans 16 amino acids. Germline V gives CDR1 MDHEN, CDR2 SYDVKM. Trimming removed 5 bases from V and 0 bases from J; junction bases left unmatched: 6. CDR3 residues: CASSSHGTGSNQPQHF. DNA of the CDR3: TGTGCCAGCAGTAGCCACGGGACAGGTAGCAATCAGCCCCAGCATTTT.

The sample holds a few counts of this clonotype. One end of the junction fails to match germline, which may point to a read error. The chain joins TRBV28 to TRBJ2-4; TRBD2 agrees at 11 bases. This CDR3 is built from 18 residues. Germline V gene sequence: CDR1 MDHEN, CDR2 SYDVKM. CDR3 amino acids: CASSPSGNSGRARNIQYF. CDR3 DNA: TGTGCCAGCAGTCCCTCGGGGAATAGCGGGAGGGCCAGAAACATTCAGTACTTC. The full variable domain, completed using reference TRBV28 and TRBJ2-4, is DVKVTQSSRYLVKRTGEKVFLECVQDMDHENMFWYRQDPGLGLRLIYFSYDVKMKEKGDIPEGYSVSREKKERFSLILESASTNQTSMYLCASSPSGNSGRARNIQYFGAGTRLSVL.

In this sample, this clonotype turned up many times. This chain connects TRBV20-1 to TRBJ2-7; a possible D gene is TRBD2 (5 bases). Trimming stripped 3 bases from V and 9 bases from J, with 18 bases between. The CDR3 spans 13 residues. Germline V gene lookup returns CDR1 DFQATT and CDR2 SNEGSKA (reference sequence). The DNA for the CDR3 is TGCAGTGCTAGGGGCAGAGGAGGTACGAGGCAGTACGTC. Translated, it gives CSARGRGGTRQYV.

This clonotype was counted at least ten times. The rearrangement uses TRBV6-2 or TRBV6-3 and TRBJ2-2; a weak D match, TRBD1 (6 bases). The CDR3 totals 15 residues. V was shortened by 4 bases and J by 7 bases, with 16 bases between the two germline ends. CDR1 is MNHEY and CDR2 is SVGEGT in the germline V gene. Here the CDR3 DNA reads TGTGCCAGCAGTTCCGACAGGACAAGGGTCGGGGAGCTGTTTTTT. Protein product: CASSSDRTRVGELFF.

At least ten counts were recorded for this clonotype. The J gene is TRBJ2-4, the V gene TRBV6-2 or TRBV6-3; D gene unclear. CDR1 and CDR2 from the germline V gene are MNHEY and SVGEGT. CDR3 length: 12 amino acids. Trimming removed 5 bases from V and 0 bases from J, with 2 bases in between. This CDR3 reads CASSIAKNIQYF. DNA for the CDR3: TGTGCCAGCAGTATAGCCAAAAACATTCAGTACTTC.

This clonotype was detected only a few times. The chain has TRBV6-1 and TRBJ2-7; 8 bases are shared with TRBD2. The CDR3 is 15 amino acids. Germline V gene lookup returns CDR1 MNHNS and CDR2 SASEGT. V lost 2 bases, J lost 4 bases, and 7 bases stayed unmatched. In nucleotides, the CDR3 is TGTGCCAGCAGTGAATTTTTGGCTAGCGGGTACGAGCAGTACTTC. Translated: CASSEFLASGYEQYF.

This clonotype was found a few times. CDR3 in DNA: TGTGCCAGCAAAGGACAAATCCTCCACTTT. It translates to CASKGQILHF. The V call is TRBV27, the J call TRBJ1-6; maybe TRBD1 (5 bases). Trimming took off 7 bases at V and 15 bases at J, with 10 bases between the two ends. The CDR3 runs to 10 residues. CDR1 and CDR2 from the germline V gene are MNHEY and SMNVEV (reference sequence).

CDR3 loop: CASSEGLYTDTQYF. The CDR3, as DNA: TGCGCCAGCAGTGAGGGACTATACACAGATACGCAGTATTTT. The chain couples TRBV10-1 to TRBJ2-3; possible D gene TRBD2, 6 bases. The germline V gene encodes CDR1 WNHNN and CDR2 SYGVQD (reference sequence). This CDR3 is 14 amino acids long. V shed 2 bases and J shed 2 bases, with 8 bases lying between them.

This clonotype came up many times. The V and J genes are TRBV15 and TRBJ2-2; D tentatively reads TRBD1 or TRBD2 (5 bases each). Germline-derived CDR1 and CDR2 are LNHNV and YYDKDF (reference sequence). The CDR3 loop spans 15 amino acids. The V end lost 1 base, the J end lost 6 bases, and 12 bases lay between the germline ends. CDR3 DNA: TGTGCCACCAGCAGAGGAGCTGAGGGGTCCGGGGAGCTGTTTTTT. It yields the protein CATSRGAEGSGELFF.

This clonotype was seen many times. The gene calls are TRBV6-5 and TRBJ2-7, with 9 bases aligning to TRBD1. The V and J ends lost 2 bases and 2 bases, in that order; junction bases with no gene match: 7. The CDR3 loop spans 16 amino acids. The V gene's germline CDR1 is MNHEY and CDR2 SVGAGI. The CDR3 loop reads CASSYTYRGLAYEQYF. The CDR3 DNA sequence: TGTGCCAGCAGTTACACTTACAGGGGGCTCGCCTACGAGCAGTACTTC.

In this sample, this clonotype turned up a few times. This rearrangement joins TRBV7-2 to TRBJ2-1; perhaps D is TRBD1 or TRBD2 (5 bases each). Germline CDR1 is SGHTA and CDR2 is FQGNSA. This CDR3 is 14 amino acids long. The ends were cut back, 4 bases at V and 4 bases at J, with 11 bases in the middle. CDR3 nucleotides: TGTGCCAGCAGCTGGGGGACCACTTACAATGAGCAGTTCTTC. Protein product: CASSWGTTYNEQFF.

This clonotype was recorded many times. The V call is TRBV20-1, the J call TRBJ1-1; D call uncertain. There are 13 residues in the CDR3. Trimming left V 1 base short and J 0 bases short, with 6 bases between. CDR1 is DFQATT, CDR2 SNEGSKA, per germline (reference sequence). Written as DNA, the CDR3 is TGCAGTGCTAGAGGAGAAATGAACACTGAAGCTTTCTTT. Translating it yields CSARGEMNTEAFF.

This clonotype was counted many times. The V call is TRBV25-1, the J call TRBJ1-5; D is unclear. CDR1 is MGHDK, CDR2 SYGVNS, per germline. The CDR3 totals 12 residues. DNA of the CDR3: TGTCCCGTTGGTGGAAGCAATCAGCCCCAGCATTTT. This translates into CPVGGSNQPQHF.

J is TRBJ1-5 and V is TRBV15; D is possibly TRBD1 (5 bases). CDR3 size: 14 residues. Germline CDR1 LNHNV, CDR2 YYDKDF (reference sequence). With 5 bases removed from V and 4 bases from J, the gap between germline ends came to 12 bases. CDR3 in DNA: TGTGCCACCAGCGCCAGGGAGGGGAATCAGCCCCAGCATTTT. Protein product: CATSAREGNQPQHF.

This clonotype appeared a few times. This chain joins TRBV5-1 and TRBJ2-2, with no clear D. Germline V gives CDR1 SGHRS, CDR2 YFSETQ. Trimming took off 0 bases at V and 3 bases at J, with 6 bases between the two ends. The length of the CDR3 is 14 residues. CDR3 sequence reads: CASSLVTDTGELFF. Written as DNA, the CDR3 is TGCGCCAGCAGCTTGGTAACGGACACCGGGGAGCTGTTTTTT.